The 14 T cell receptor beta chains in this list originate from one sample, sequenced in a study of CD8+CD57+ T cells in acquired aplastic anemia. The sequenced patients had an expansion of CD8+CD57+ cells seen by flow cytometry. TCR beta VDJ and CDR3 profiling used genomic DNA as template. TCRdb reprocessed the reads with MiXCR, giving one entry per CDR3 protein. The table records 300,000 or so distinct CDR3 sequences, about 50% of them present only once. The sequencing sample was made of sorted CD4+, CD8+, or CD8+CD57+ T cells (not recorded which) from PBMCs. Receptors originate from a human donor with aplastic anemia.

For the CDR3, the DNA is TGTGCCAGCAGTTCGGGCGTCAATGAGCAGTTCTTC. Translation: CASSSGVNEQFF. J is TRBJ2-1 and V is TRBV6-2 or TRBV6-3; D gene uncertain. Germline V gene lookup returns CDR1 MNHEY and CDR2 SVGEGT. The CDR3 is made up of 12 amino acids. V was pared by 4 bases and J by 6 bases, with 7 bases between.

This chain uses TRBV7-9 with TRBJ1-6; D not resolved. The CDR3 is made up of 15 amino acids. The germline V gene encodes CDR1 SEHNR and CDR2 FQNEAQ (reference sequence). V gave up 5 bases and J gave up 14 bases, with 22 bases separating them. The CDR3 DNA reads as TGTGCCAGCAGCCTCCACAAGGGCGCGAACTCATCCCTCCACTTT. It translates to CASSLHKGANSSLHF.

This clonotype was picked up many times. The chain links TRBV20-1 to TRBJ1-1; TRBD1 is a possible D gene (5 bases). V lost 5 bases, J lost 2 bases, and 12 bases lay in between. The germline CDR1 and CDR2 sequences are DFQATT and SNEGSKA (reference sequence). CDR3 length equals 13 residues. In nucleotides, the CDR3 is TGCAGTGCTGGGGGGGGAGGTAACACTGAAGCTTTCTTT. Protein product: CSAGGGGNTEAFF.

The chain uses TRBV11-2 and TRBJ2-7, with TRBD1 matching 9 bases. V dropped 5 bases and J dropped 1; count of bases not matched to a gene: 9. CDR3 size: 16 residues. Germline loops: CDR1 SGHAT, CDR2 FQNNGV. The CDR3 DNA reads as TGTGCCAGCAGCATAGGGACAGGGAGGCTGTCCTACGAGCAGTACTTC. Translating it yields CASSIGTGRLSYEQYF. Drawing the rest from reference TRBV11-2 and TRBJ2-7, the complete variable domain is EAGVAQSPRYKIIEKRQSVAFWCNPISGHATLYWYQQILGQGPKLLIQFQNNGVVDDSQLPKDRFSAERLKGVDSTLKIQPAKLEDSAVYLCASSIGTGRLSYEQYFGPGTRLTVT.

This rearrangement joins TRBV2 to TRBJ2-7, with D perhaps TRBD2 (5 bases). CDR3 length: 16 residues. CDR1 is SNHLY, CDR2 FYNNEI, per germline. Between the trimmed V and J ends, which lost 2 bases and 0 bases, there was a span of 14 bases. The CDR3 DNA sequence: TGTGCCAGCAGTGAAATACTTCCGGGGAGCTCCTACGAGCAGTACTTC. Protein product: CASSEILPGSSYEQYF. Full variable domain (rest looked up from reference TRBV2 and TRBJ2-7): EPEVTQTPSHQVTQMGQEVILRCVPISNHLYFYWYRQILGQKVEFLVSFYNNEISEKSEIFDDQFSVERPDGSNFTLKIRSTKLEDSAMYFCASSEILPGSSYEQYFGPGTRLTVT.

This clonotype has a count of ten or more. CDR3 residues: CASSFTGGRGTEAFF. The CDR3, as DNA: TGTGCCAGCAGCTTTACAGGGGGGAGAGGTACTGAAGCTTTCTTT. The chain is built from TRBV7-9 and TRBJ1-1, with 8 bases identical to TRBD1. V was clipped by 3 bases and J by 5 bases; unmatched bases: 8. The CDR3 runs to 15 residues. Germline loops: CDR1 SEHNR, CDR2 FQNEAQ (reference sequence).

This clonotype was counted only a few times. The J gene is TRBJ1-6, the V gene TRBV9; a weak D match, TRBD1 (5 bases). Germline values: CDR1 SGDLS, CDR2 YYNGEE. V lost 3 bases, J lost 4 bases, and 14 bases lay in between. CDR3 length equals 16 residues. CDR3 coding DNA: TGTGCCAGCAGCGCAGCCGGGGCGAGGTATAATTCACCCCTCCACTTT. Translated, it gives CASSAAGARYNSPLHF.

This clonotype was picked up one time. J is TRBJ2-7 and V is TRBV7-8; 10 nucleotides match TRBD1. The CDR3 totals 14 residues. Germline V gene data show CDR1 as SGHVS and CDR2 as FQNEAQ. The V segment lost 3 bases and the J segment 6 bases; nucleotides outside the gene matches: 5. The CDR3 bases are TGTGCCAGCAGCTTTCGGACAGGGGGAGCCGAGCAGTACTTC. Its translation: CASSFRTGGAEQYF. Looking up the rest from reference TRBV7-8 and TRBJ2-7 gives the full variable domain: GAGVSQSPRYKVAKRGQDVALRCDPISGHVSLFWYQQALGQGPEFLTYFQNEAQLDKSGLPSDRFFAERPEGSVSTLKIQRTQQEDSAVYLCASSFRTGGAEQYFGPGTRLTVT.

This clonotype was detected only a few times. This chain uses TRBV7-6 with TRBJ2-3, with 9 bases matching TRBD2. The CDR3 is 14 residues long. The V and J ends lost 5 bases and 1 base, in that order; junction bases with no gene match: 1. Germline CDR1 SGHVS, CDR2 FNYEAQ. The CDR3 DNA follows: TGTGCCAGCAGCCGGACTAGCGGCACAGATACGCAGTATTTT. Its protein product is CASSRTSGTDTQYF.

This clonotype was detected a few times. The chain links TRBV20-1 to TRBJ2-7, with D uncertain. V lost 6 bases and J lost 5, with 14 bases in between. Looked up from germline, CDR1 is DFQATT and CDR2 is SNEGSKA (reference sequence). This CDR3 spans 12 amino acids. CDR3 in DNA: TGCAGTGCCCCCTCGAATCTCAACGAGCAGTACTTC. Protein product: CSAPSNLNEQYF.

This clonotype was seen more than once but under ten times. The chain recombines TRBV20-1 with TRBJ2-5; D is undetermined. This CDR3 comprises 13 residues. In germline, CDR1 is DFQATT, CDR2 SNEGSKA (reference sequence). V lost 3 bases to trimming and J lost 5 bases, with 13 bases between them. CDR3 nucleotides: TGCAGTGCTAGTCACCTCCGTCGGGAGACCCAGTACTTC. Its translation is CSASHLRRETQYF.

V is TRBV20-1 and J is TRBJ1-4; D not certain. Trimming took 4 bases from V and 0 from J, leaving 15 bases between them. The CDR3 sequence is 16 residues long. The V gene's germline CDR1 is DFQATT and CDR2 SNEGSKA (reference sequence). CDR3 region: CSAIGQTPTTNEKLFF. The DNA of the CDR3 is TGCAGTGCTATTGGGCAGACACCCACAACTAATGAAAAACTGTTTTTT.

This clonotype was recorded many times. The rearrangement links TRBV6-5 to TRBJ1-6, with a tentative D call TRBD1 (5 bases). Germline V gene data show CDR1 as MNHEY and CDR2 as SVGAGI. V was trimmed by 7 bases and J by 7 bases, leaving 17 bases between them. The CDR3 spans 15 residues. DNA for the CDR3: TGTGCCAGCACCTCTGGGGGGGTTGGAAATTCACCCCTCCACTTT. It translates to CASTSGGVGNSPLHF.

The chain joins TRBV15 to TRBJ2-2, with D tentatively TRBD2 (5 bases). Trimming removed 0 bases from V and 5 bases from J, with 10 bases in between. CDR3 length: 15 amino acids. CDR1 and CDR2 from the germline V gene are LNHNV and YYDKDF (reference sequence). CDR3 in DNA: TGTGCCACCAGCAGAGATTTTTCGGGAACCGGGGAGCTGTTTTTT. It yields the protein CATSRDFSGTGELFF. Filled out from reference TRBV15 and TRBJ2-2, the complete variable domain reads DAMVIQNPRYQVTQFGKPVTLSCSQTLNHNVMYWYQQKSSQAPKLLFHYYDKDFNNEADTPDNFQSRRPNTSFCFLDIRSPGLGDTAMYLCATSRDFSGTGELFFGEGSRLTVL.